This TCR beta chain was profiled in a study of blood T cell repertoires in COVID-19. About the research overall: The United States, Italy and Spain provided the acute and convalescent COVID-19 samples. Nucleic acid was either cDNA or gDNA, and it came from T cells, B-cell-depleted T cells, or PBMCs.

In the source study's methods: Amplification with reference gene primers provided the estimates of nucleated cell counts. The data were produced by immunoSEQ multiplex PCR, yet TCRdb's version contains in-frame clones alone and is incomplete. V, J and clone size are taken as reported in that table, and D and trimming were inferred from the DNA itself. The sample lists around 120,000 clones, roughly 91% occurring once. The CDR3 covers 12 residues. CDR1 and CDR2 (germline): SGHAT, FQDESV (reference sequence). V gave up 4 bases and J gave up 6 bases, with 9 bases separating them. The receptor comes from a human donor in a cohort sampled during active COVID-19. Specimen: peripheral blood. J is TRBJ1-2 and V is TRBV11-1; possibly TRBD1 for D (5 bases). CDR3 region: CASSWGANGYTF. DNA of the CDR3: TGTGCCAGCAGCTGGGGCGCTAATGGCTACACCTTC.